This T cell receptor (beta chain) was profiled in a study of T cell changes during pregnancy in multiple sclerosis. This CDR3 contains 16 residues. Trimming at V came to 4 bases and at J to 9 bases, leaving 14 bases not matched to a gene. Germline V gene sequence: CDR1 SGHDN, CDR2 FVKESK. Sequencing used immunoSEQ multiplex PCR; TCRdb keeps in-frame clones, though not all of them. Of roughly 99,000 clones listed, about 92% are singletons. The sequences come from peripheral blood, collected after pregnancy. This clonotype was obtained from a female donor in good health, enrolled as a control in a pregnancy study. The chain employs TRBV14 and TRBJ1-2; 10 bases match TRBD1. The CDR3 is CASSPITGTGVYRYTF. Here the CDR3 DNA reads TGTGCCAGCAGCCCTATTACTGGGACAGGGGTATATCGCTACACCTTC.